This T cell receptor (beta chain) was recorded in a study of blood T cell repertoires in COVID-19. Generated by immunoSEQ multiplex PCR, the TCRdb table keeps only in-frame clones and is missing some. The top ten clones hold roughly 18% of a sample with 75,000 to 95,000 clones, roughly 87% of them seen once. Trimming removed 3 bases at V and 2 bases at J, with 7 bases between. Germline values: CDR1 GTSNPN, CDR2 SVGIG (reference sequence). The CDR3 has 12 amino acids. The sample was peripheral blood. This TCR came from a woman between 55 and 75 years old with COVID-19, enrolled during active disease. This chain connects TRBV30 to TRBJ1-2; D gene unclear. The CDR3 DNA sequence: TGTGCCTGGAGGCCGAGGAACTATGGCTACACCTTC. This codes for CAWRPRNYGYTF. Filled out from reference TRBV30 and TRBJ1-2, the complete variable domain reads SQTIHQWPATLVQPVGSPLSLECTVEGTSNPNLYWYRQAAGRGLQLLFYSVGIGQISSEVPQNLSASRPQDRQFILSSKKLLLSDSGFYLCAWRPRNYGYTFGSGTRLTVV.